The present T cell receptor beta chain was sequenced within a study of blood T cell repertoires in COVID-19. About the research overall: COVID-19 samples collected from the United States, Italy and Spain covered acute and convalescent phases. T cells, B-cell-depleted T cells, or PBMCs supplied cDNA or gDNA.

Germline CDR1 is SQVTM and CDR2 is ANQGSEA. CDR3 size: 13 residues. V gave up 6 bases and J gave up 10 bases; unmatched junction bases: 8. Per the original methods: Using reference gene primer amplification, nucleated cell counts were estimated. Measured with immunoSEQ multiplex PCR; TCRdb has only the in-frame clones, and not every one. The DNA gave D and trimming, while V, J and clone size come from that table. The sample carries some 140,000 clones, approximately 90% recorded once. The TCR comes from a man aged 50-60 years with active or convalescent COVID-19. J is TRBJ2-1 and V is TRBV29-1, with 11 nucleotides matching TRBD2. The sample was peripheral blood. This CDR3 reads CSVRLAGKGEQFF. The CDR3, as DNA: TGCAGCGTAAGACTAGCGGGAAAGGGGGAGCAGTTCTTC.